The clone carrying this T cell receptor (beta chain) was detected once. What it binds is not known. Germline CDR1 DFQATT, CDR2 SNEGSKA (reference sequence). This CDR3 has 11 amino acids. V lost 0 bases to trimming and J lost 6 bases, with 6 bases between them. Generated by immunoSEQ multiplex PCR, the TCRdb table keeps only in-frame clones and is missing some. The data show roughly 150,000 clones, approximately 90% seen once. This entry is derived from a study of T cell responses to AZD1222 COVID-19 vaccine. The study's findings and limits: Baseline antibody screening turned up just 6 or 7 seropositive AZD1222 recipients. The reported proportion of spike-specific TCRs targeting unmutated variant regions was nearly half. Vaccine-associated CD4 TCRs ranged over spike, dominating at 160-218 and 743-854. Scientists sampled the repertoires only once the peak T cell response had passed.

This sequence originates from an adult in good health. This material consisted of peripheral blood, taken on day 0 of AZD1222 vaccination. The V and J genes are TRBV20-1 and TRBJ2-7, with D maybe TRBD2 (6 bases). CDR3 nucleotides: TGCAGTGCTAGAGAGGGGGGCGAGCAGTACTTC. Translating gives CSAREGGEQYF.